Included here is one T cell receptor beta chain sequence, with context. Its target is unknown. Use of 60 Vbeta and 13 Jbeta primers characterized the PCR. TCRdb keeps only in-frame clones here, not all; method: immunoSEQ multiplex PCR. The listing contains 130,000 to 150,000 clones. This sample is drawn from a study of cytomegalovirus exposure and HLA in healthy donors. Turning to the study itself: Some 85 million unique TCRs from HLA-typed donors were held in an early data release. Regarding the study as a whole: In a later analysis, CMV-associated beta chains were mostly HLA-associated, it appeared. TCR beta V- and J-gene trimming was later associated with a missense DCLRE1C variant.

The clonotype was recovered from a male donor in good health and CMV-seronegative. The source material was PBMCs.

CDR3 sequence reads: CASSYRDRVVNEQFF. DNA of the CDR3: TGTGCCAGCAGCTACCGGGACAGGGTCGTCAATGAGCAGTTCTTC. The rearrangement uses TRBV7-9 and TRBJ2-1, with 9 bases matching TRBD1. CDR1 and CDR2 (germline): SEHNR, FQNEAQ (reference sequence). V was clipped by 4 bases and J by 6 bases; unmatched bases: 7. This CDR3 region has 15 residues.